These 5 T cell receptor beta chains were all obtained from the same sample, sequenced in a study of T cell responses to AZD1222 COVID-19 vaccine. The repertoire was sequenced with immunoSEQ multiplex PCR; TCRdb's copy has only in-frame clones and lacks some. The sample lists some 95,000 clones; about 89% were seen once. Specimen: peripheral blood, collected on day 0 of AZD1222 vaccination. The receptors derive from an adult in good health.

The V gene is TRBV25-1, the J gene TRBJ2-7; 8 bases align to TRBD2. CDR3 length: 18 residues. In germline, CDR1 is MGHDK, CDR2 SYGVNS. Trimming removed 1 base from V and 4 bases from J; junction bases left unmatched: 15. The CDR3 sequence: CASSEWRASGRTSYEQYF. As DNA, the CDR3 is TGTGCCAGCAGTGAATGGAGGGCTAGCGGGCGAACCTCGTACGAGCAGTACTTC.

This clone was recorded only once. The chain is built from TRBV19 and TRBJ1-2; no definite D call. Germline V lookup: CDR1 LNHDA, CDR2 SQIVND (reference sequence). V dropped 6 bases and J dropped 2 bases, with 13 bases sitting between them. The CDR3 runs to 14 residues. The CDR3 sequence is CASSRSHRNYGYTF. In DNA, the CDR3 is TGTGCCAGTAGCCGTTCCCATAGAAACTATGGCTACACCTTC.

The chain links TRBV28 to TRBJ1-5; 10 positions match TRBD1. This CDR3 spans 15 amino acids. Germline loops: CDR1 MDHEN, CDR2 SYDVKM. Trimming at V came to 8 bases and at J to 7 bases, leaving 11 bases not matched to a gene. This CDR3 reads CASARTGGMSQPQHF. The CDR3 nucleotides are TGTGCCAGCGCCCGGACAGGGGGGATGAGCCAGCCCCAGCATTTT.

This clone occurred once. This chain uses TRBV4-3 with TRBJ2-1, with D perhaps matching TRBD1 (6 bases). Per the germline V gene, CDR1 is LGHNA and CDR2 is YSLEER. The CDR3 has 14 residues. V was shortened by 0 bases and J by 10 bases, with 13 bases between the two germline ends. As DNA, the CDR3 is TGCGCCAGCAGCCAAGATCCAGGGGTTAGGGAGCAGTTCTTC. Protein sequence: CASSQDPGVREQFF.

This chain links TRBV6-5 with TRBJ1-5; D not resolved. Looked up from germline, CDR1 is MNHEY and CDR2 is SVGAGI. Trimming took off 0 bases at V and 4 bases at J, with 4 bases between the two ends. CDR3 length: 13 amino acids. The CDR3 region has the DNA TGTGCCAGCAGTTACTCGAGGAATCAGCCCCAGCATTTT. It translates to CASSYSRNQPQHF.